Below are 12 T cell receptor beta chains sequenced from a single sample in a study of PD-1 blockade in classical Hodgkin lymphoma. All the patients suffered relapse after autologous stem cell transplantation, and brentuximab vedotin exposure differed. Assay used: immunoSEQ multiplex PCR; TCRdb lists only in-frame clones, some missing. The sample has about 93,000 clones, about four fifths seen once; the top ten hold about 16%. The sequenced sample was peripheral blood mononuclear cells (PBMCs), obtained before the second cycle of nivolumab. These receptors came from a human donor with classical Hodgkin lymphoma.

CDR3 DNA sequence: TGTGCCAGCAGCTTAGGGGCGGGAGTGCCCTACGAGCAGTACTTC. Translating it yields CASSLGAGVPYEQYF. The rearrangement links TRBV11-2 to TRBJ2-7; 7 positions agree with TRBD2. Germline assignment: CDR1 SGHAT and CDR2 FQNNGV. The V gene end was trimmed by 1 base and the J gene end by 2 bases; junction bases not matched to a gene: 5. The CDR3 length is 15 residues. Based on the CDR3 plus reference TRBV11-2 and TRBJ2-7, the full variable domain is EAGVAQSPRYKIIEKRQSVAFWCNPISGHATLYWYQQILGQGPKLLIQFQNNGVVDDSQLPKDRFSAERLKGVDSTLKIQPAKLEDSAVYLCASSLGAGVPYEQYFGPGTRLTVT.

The chain combines TRBV5-1 with TRBJ2-7; 9 bases are shared with TRBD1. Germline lookup yields CDR1 SGHRS and CDR2 YFSETQ. V shed 2 bases and J 2 bases; nucleotides not matched to a gene: 5. The CDR3 is 15 amino acids. CDR3 nucleotide sequence: TGCGCCAGCAGCTTACTGGGACAGGGAACCTACGAGCAGTACTTC. The encoded protein is CASSLLGQGTYEQYF.

The chain combines TRBV5-1 with TRBJ2-3, with D hard to call. The V end was cut by 2 bases, the J end by 0 bases, with 10 bases between. CDR3 length equals 15 residues. CDR1 SGHRS and CDR2 YFSETQ come from the germline V gene. The CDR3 loop reads CASSFGLVSTDTQYF. In DNA form, the CDR3 reads TGCGCCAGCAGCTTCGGTCTAGTCAGCACAGATACGCAGTATTTT. The whole variable domain, remainder taken from reference TRBV5-1 and TRBJ2-3, is KAGVTQTPRYLIKTRGQQVTLSCSPISGHRSVSWYQQTPGQGLQFLFEYFSETQRNKGNFPGRFSGRQFSNSRSEMNVSTLELGDSALYLCASSFGLVSTDTQYFGPGTRLTVL.

This clone has more than one count but fewer than ten. The CDR3 nucleotides are TGTGCCAGCAGCTATAGCGGATACAACTACAATGAGCAGTTCTTC. This gives the protein CASSYSGYNYNEQFF. J is TRBJ2-1 and V is TRBV7-2; tentative D call: TRBD2 (6 bases). CDR1 and CDR2 (germline): SGHTA, FQGNSA. V gave up 4 bases and J gave up 3 bases, with 13 bases separating them. The CDR3 runs 15 residues.

The gene calls are TRBV9 and TRBJ2-1; D gene unclear. The CDR3 contains 13 residues. Looked up from germline, CDR1 is SGDLS and CDR2 is YYNGEE. V gave up 0 bases and J gave up 8 bases, with 9 bases separating them. CDR3 nucleotide sequence: TGTGCCAGCAGCGTAGGACAAGTCTATGAGCAGTTCTTC. As protein: CASSVGQVYEQFF.

This clone was observed once. The chain joins TRBV7-9 to TRBJ2-5, with a tentative D call TRBD2 (6 bases). Germline CDR1 is SEHNR and CDR2 is FQNEAQ (reference sequence). There are 15 residues in the CDR3. V was cut by 0 bases and J by 2 bases, with 10 bases left in between. Here the CDR3 reads CASSLAGGDQETQYF. In DNA, the CDR3 is TGTGCCAGCAGCTTAGCAGGAGGGGATCAAGAGACCCAGTACTTC.

This clone was observed a few times. V and J are TRBV4-1 and TRBJ1-1; weak D call: TRBD1 (5 bases). The CDR3 spans 13 residues. Deletions cut 4 bases from V and 7 bases from J, with 13 bases between. The germline gives CDR1 MGHRA, CDR2 YSYEKL. CDR3 loop: CASSLTGADEAFF. The CDR3 nucleotides are TGCGCCAGCAGCCTCACTGGGGCGGATGAAGCTTTCTTT.

The gene calls are TRBV6-5 and TRBJ1-3, with TRBD1 identical over 8 bases. V lost 8 bases to trimming and J lost 8 bases; unmatched junction nucleotides: 11. The V gene's germline CDR1 is MNHEY and CDR2 SVGAGI. The CDR3 is 14 residues long. This CDR3 reads CASSIGQGADTIYF. The CDR3 DNA is TGTGCCAGCTCCATTGGACAGGGTGCGGACACCATATATTTT.

This chain connects TRBV5-6 to TRBJ2-1; 7 nucleotides align to TRBD2. The germline gives CDR1 SGHDT, CDR2 YYEEEE. The V segment lost 2 bases and the J segment 7 bases; nucleotides outside the gene matches: 9. CDR3 length equals 15 residues. CDR3 protein: CASSLMGGPENEQFF. The CDR3 DNA reads TGTGCCAGCAGCTTAATGGGAGGGCCTGAGAATGAGCAGTTCTTC. The variable domain in full, with the rest retrieved from reference TRBV5-6 and TRBJ2-1, is DAGVTQSPTHLIKTRGQQVTLRCSPKSGHDTVSWYQQALGQGPQFIFQYYEEEERQRGNFPDRFSGHQFPNYSSELNVNALLLGDSALYLCASSLMGGPENEQFFGPGTRLTVL.

V usage is TRBV7-2 and J usage is TRBJ2-1; 7 bases line up with TRBD2. The length of the CDR3 is 17 residues. The germline gives CDR1 SGHTA, CDR2 FQGNSA. The trim removed 1 base at V and 9 bases at J, leaving 15 bases unmatched. The CDR3 sequence: CASSLEAGTISTSEQFF. CDR3 nucleotides: TGTGCCAGCAGCTTAGAGGCGGGGACTATCAGTACAAGTGAGCAGTTCTTC. The full variable domain, completed using reference TRBV7-2 and TRBJ2-1, is GAGVSQSPSNKVTEKGKDVELRCDPISGHTALYWYRQSLGQGLEFLIYFQGNSAPDKSGLPSDRFSAERTGGSVSTLTIQRTQQEDSAVYLCASSLEAGTISTSEQFFGPGTRLTVL.

This chain connects TRBV18 to TRBJ2-3; D ambiguous. The ends were cut back, 3 bases at V and 1 base at J, with 5 bases in the middle. The CDR3 totals 13 residues. Germline V gene sequence: CDR1 KGHSH, CDR2 LQKENI. CDR3 residues: CASSPAGTDTQYF. As DNA, the CDR3 is TGTGCCAGCTCACCCGCTGGCACAGATACGCAGTATTTT.

The chain employs TRBV7-3 and TRBJ1-2, with TRBD1 matching 7 bases. The V and J ends lost 3 bases and 3 bases, in that order; junction bases with no gene match: 4. Germline-derived CDR1 and CDR2 are SGHTA and FQGTGA. The CDR3 sequence is 14 residues long. CDR3 sequence (DNA): TGTGCCAGCAGCTTTCAGGGGGTCGACTATGGCTACACCTTC. This codes for CASSFQGVDYGYTF.